The T cell receptor beta chain described here comes from a study of beta chain features in type 1 diabetes. Study-wide results and caveats: For Type 1 diabetes patients, all four CD4+ subsets carried TCRB CDR3s that were moderately but significantly shorter. In comparison with healthy donors, patients had naive, central memory and Treg TCRB repertoires that appeared more similar. Reduced insertions and increased deletions marked VDJ junctions in type 1 diabetes patients.

Blood was drawn once from each donor into heparinised tubes. The draws averaged roughly 120 mL. CD45RO/CCR7/CD25/CD127/CD95/CD27 separated CD4+ naive, central memory, regulatory and stem cell-like memory cells by sorting. As every portion of the isolated RNA was reverse transcribed, the sequencing read expressed TCRB transcripts. Repertoires were generated with immunoSEQ multiplex PCR, while TCRdb's copy carries only in-frame clones and drops some. This table has approximately 730,000 clones, around an eighth appearing once. In its sample, this clone was seen a few times. Its antigen is currently unknown. The V end lost 2 bases, the J end lost 7 bases, and 17 bases lay between the germline ends. The CDR3 sequence is 15 residues long. Germline V gene lookup returns CDR1 MNHEY and CDR2 SVGAGI.

The receptor comes from a young man with type 1 diabetes. The chain joins TRBV6-5 to TRBJ1-2; tentatively, D is TRBD1 (6 bases). Sequenced material: naive CD4+ T cells from blood. CDR3 region: CASSYTGQPLGGYTF. The CDR3 DNA is TGTGCCAGCAGTTACACTGGACAGCCCCTTGGTGGCTACACCTTC.